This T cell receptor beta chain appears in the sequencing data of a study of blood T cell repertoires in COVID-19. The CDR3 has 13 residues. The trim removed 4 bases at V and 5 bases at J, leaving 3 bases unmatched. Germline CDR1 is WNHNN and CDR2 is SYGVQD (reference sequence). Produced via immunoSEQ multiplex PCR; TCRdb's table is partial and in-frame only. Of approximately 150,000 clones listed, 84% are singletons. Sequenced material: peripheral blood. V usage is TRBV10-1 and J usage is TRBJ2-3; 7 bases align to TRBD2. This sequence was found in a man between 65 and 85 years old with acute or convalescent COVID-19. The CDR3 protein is CASSGASGDTQYF. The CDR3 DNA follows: TGCGCCAGCAGTGGAGCTAGCGGAGATACGCAGTATTTT.